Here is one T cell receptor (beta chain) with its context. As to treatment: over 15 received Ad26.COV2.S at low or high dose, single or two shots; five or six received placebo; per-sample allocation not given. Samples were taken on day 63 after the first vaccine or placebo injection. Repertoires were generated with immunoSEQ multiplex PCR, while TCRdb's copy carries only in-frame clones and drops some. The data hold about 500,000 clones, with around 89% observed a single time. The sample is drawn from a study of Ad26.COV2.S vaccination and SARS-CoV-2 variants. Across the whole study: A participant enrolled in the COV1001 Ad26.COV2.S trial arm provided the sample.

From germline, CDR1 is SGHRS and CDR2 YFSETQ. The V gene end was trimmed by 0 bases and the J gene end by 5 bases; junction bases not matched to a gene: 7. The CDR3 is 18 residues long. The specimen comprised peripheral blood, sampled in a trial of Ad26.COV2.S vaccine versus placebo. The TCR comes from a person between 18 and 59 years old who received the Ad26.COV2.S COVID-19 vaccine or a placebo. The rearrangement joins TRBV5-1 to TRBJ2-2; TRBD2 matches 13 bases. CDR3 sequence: CASSLATSGRALTGELFF. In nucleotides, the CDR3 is TGCGCCAGCAGCTTGGCTACTAGCGGGAGGGCCTTGACCGGGGAGCTGTTTTTT. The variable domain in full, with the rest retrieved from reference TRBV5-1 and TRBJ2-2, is KAGVTQTPRYLIKTRGQQVTLSCSPISGHRSVSWYQQTPGQGLQFLFEYFSETQRNKGNFPGRFSGRQFSNSRSEMNVSTLELGDSALYLCASSLATSGRALTGELFFGEGSRLTVL.